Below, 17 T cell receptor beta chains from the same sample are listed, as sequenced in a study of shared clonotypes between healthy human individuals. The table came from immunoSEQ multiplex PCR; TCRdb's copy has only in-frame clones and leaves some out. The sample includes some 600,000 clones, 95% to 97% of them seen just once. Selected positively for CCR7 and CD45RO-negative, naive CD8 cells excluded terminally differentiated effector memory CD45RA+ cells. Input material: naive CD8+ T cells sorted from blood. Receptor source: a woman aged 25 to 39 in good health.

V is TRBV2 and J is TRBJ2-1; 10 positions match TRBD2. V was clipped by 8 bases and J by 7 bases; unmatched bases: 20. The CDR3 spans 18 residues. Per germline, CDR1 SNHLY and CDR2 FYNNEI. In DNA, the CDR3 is TGTGCCAGCGCCGGAAGTCCGGCTCTAGCGGGAGTTAGGAATGAGCAGTTCTTC. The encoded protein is CASAGSPALAGVRNEQFF.

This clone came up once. The CDR3 sequence is CASSIDAVNTEAFF. CDR3 nucleotides: TGTGCCAGTAGTATTGATGCCGTGAACACTGAAGCTTTCTTT. The chain couples TRBV19 to TRBJ1-1; D gene uncertain. The ends were cut back, 3 bases at V and 0 bases at J, with 8 bases in the middle. CDR1 and CDR2 from the germline V gene are LNHDA and SQIVND (reference sequence). This CDR3 contains 14 residues.

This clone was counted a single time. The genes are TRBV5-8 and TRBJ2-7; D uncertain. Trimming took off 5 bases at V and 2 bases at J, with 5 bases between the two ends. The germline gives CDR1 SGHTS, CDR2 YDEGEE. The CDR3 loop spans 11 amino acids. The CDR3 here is CASSPTYEQYF. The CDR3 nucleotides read TGTGCCAGCAGTCCTACCTACGAGCAGTACTTC.

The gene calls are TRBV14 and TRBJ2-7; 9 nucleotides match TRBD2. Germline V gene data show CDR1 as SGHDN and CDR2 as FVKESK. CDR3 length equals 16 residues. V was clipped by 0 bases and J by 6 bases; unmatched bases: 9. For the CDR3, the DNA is TGTGCCAGCAGCCAAGATTTAATTAGCGGGAGATCCGAGCAGTACTTC. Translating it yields CASSQDLISGRSEQYF.

The CDR3 bases are TGTGCCAGCAGCTTGGGACAGGGGCGGGTGATGAACACTGAAGCTTTCTTT. The encoded protein is CASSLGQGRVMNTEAFF. The V gene is TRBV5-8, the J gene TRBJ1-1; TRBD1 matches 8 bases. The length of the CDR3 is 17 residues. V lost 0 bases and J lost 0; bases outside the gene matches: 7. Per germline, CDR1 SGHTS and CDR2 YDEGEE.

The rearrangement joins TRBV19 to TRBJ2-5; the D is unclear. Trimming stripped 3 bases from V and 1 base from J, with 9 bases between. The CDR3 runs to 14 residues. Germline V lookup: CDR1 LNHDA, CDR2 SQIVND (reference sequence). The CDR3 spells CASSITLFQETQYF. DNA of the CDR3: TGTGCCAGTAGTATCACGCTATTCCAAGAGACCCAGTACTTC. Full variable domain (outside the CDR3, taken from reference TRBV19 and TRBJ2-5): DGGITQSPKYLFRKEGQNVTLSCEQNLNHDAMYWYRQDPGQGLRLIYYSQIVNDFQKGDIAEGYSVSREKKESFPLTVTSAQKNPTAFYLCASSITLFQETQYFGPGTRLLVL.

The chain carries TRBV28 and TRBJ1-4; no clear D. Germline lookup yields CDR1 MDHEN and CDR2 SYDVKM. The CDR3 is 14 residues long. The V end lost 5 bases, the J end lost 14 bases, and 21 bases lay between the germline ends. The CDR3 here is CASSNPRRPGLLFF. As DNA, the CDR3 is TGTGCCAGCAGTAACCCTAGGAGGCCGGGGTTGCTGTTTTTT.

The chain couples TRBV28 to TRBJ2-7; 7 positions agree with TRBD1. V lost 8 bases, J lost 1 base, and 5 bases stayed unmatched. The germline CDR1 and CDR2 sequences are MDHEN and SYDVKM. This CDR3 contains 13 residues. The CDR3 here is CASRQGFSYEQYF. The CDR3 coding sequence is TGTGCCAGCCGACAGGGATTTTCCTACGAGCAGTACTTC.

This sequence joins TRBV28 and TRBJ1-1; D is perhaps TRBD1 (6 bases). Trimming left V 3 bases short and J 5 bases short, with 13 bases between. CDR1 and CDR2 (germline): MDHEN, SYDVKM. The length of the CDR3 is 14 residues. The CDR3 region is CASSLYAGATEAFF. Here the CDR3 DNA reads TGTGCCAGCAGTTTGTACGCGGGGGCAACTGAAGCTTTCTTT.

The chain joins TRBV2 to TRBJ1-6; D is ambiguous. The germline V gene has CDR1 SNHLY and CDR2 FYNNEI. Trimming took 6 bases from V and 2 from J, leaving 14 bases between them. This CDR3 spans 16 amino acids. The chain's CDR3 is CASSEPAGAYNSPLHF. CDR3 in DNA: TGTGCCAGCAGCGAACCGGCAGGAGCCTATAATTCACCCCTCCACTTT.

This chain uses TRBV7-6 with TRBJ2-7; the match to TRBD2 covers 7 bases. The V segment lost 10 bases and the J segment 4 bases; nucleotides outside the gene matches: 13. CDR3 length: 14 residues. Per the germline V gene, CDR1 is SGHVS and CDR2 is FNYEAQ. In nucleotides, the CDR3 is TGTGCCACCACCCTCTCCGGGGAGGGGTACGAGCAGTACTTC. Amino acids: CATTLSGEGYEQYF.

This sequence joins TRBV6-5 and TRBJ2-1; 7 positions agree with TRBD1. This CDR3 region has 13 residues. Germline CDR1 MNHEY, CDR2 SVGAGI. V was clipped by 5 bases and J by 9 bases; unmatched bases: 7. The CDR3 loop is CASSLGTVLEQFF. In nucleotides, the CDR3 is TGTGCCAGCAGTCTTGGGACAGTCCTTGAGCAGTTCTTC.

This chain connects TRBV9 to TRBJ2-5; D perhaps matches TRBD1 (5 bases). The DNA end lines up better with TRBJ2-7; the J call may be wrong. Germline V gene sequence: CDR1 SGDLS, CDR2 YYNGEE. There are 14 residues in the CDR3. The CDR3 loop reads CASSVSWGLNEQYF. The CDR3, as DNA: TGTGCCAGCAGCGTATCGTGGGGCCTCAACGAGCAGTACTTC.

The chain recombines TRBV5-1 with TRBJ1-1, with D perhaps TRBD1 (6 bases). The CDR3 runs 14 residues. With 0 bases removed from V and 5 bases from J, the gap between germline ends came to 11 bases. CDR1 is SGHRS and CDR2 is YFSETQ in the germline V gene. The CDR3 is CASSLAKGGTEAFF. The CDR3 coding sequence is TGCGCCAGCAGCTTGGCGAAGGGGGGAACTGAAGCTTTCTTT.

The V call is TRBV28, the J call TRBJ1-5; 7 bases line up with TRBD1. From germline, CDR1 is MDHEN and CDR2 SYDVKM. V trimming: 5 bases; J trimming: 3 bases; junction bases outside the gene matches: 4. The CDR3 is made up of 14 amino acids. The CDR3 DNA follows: TGTGCCAGCAGTCCAGGGGGACACAATCAGCCCCAGCATTTT. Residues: CASSPGGHNQPQHF.

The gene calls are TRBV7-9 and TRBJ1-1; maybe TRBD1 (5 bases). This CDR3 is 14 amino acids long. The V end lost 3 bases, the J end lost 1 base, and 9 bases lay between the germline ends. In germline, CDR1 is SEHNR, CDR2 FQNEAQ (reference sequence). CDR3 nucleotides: TGTGCCAGCAGCTTCGGGGCCTGGAACACTGAAGCTTTCTTT. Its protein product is CASSFGAWNTEAFF. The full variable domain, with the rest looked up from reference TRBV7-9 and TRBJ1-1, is DTGVSQNPRHKITKRGQNVTFRCDPISEHNRLYWYRQTLGQGPEFLTYFQNEAQLEKSRLLSDRFSAERPKGSFSTLEIQRTEQGDSAMYLCASSFGAWNTEAFFGQGTRLTVV.

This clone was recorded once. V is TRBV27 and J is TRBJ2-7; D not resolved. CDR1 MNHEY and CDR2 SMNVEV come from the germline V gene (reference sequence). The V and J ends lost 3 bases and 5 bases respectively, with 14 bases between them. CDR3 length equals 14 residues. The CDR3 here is CASSFGSSPHEQYF. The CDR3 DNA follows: TGTGCCAGCAGTTTTGGGTCTTCACCCCACGAGCAGTACTTC.